Presented here are 25 T cell receptor beta chains from one specimen sequenced in a study of blood T cell repertoires in COVID-19. Method: immunoSEQ multiplex PCR; TCRdb's copy keeps in-frame clones and lacks some. The sample shows 35,000 to 40,000 clones, roughly 87% of them seen only once. Input material: peripheral blood. These receptors all stem from a man aged 55 to 69 with COVID-19, enrolled during active disease.

This rearrangement joins TRBV6-5 to TRBJ1-2; 10 nucleotides match TRBD1. The CDR3 sequence is 15 residues long. Germline V gene lookup returns CDR1 MNHEY and CDR2 SVGAGI. V trimming: 5 bases; J trimming: 7 bases; junction bases outside the gene matches: 10. CDR3: CASSQGQGLFFGYTF. CDR3 nucleotide sequence: TGTGCCAGCAGTCAGGGACAGGGGCTTTTCTTTGGCTACACCTTC.

This rearrangement joins TRBV2 to TRBJ2-5, with D tentatively TRBD2 (5 bases). The CDR3 extends over 14 amino acids. Germline V lookup: CDR1 SNHLY, CDR2 FYNNEI. The ends were cut back, 2 bases at V and 2 bases at J, with 9 bases in the middle. The CDR3 loop reads CASSERRAQETQYF. The CDR3 DNA reads as TGTGCCAGCAGTGAAAGGCGGGCGCAAGAGACCCAGTACTTC.

This clone was detected once. The chain recombines TRBV30 with TRBJ1-1; the D is unclear. CDR1 GTSNPN and CDR2 SVGIG come from the germline V gene (reference sequence). V was shortened by 5 bases and J by 7 bases, with 11 bases between the two germline ends. The CDR3 loop spans 11 amino acids. The CDR3 nucleotides are TGTGCCTGGGCTGAAACTGGTGAAGCTTTCTTT. Its translation is CAWAETGEAFF.

V is TRBV28 and J is TRBJ2-7; 10 bases map to TRBD1. CDR1 MDHEN and CDR2 SYDVKM come from the germline V gene. V was pared by 4 bases and J by 0 bases, with 0 bases of the junction left unmatched. There are 14 residues in the CDR3. CDR3 nucleotide sequence: TGTGCCAGCAGTTGGACAGGGGGCTCCTACGAGCAGTACTTC. As protein: CASSWTGGSYEQYF.

Only one count was recorded for this clone. The V call is TRBV19, the J call TRBJ1-2; 7 bases agree with TRBD1. Germline CDR1 reads LNHDA; CDR2 reads SQIVND (reference sequence). V trimming: 6 bases; J trimming: 1 base; junction bases outside the gene matches: 20. The CDR3 totals 19 residues. CDR3 sequence: CASSPTGDQGEHRNYGYTF. CDR3 DNA sequence: TGTGCCAGTAGCCCAACAGGGGATCAGGGTGAGCATCGTAACTATGGCTACACCTTC.

This clone was seen a single time. The gene calls are TRBV6-6 and TRBJ1-2; possible D gene TRBD1, 5 bases. The CDR3 sequence is 15 residues long. V was cut by 0 bases and J by 6 bases, with 14 bases left in between. The germline gives CDR1 MNHNY, CDR2 SVGAGI (reference sequence). The CDR3 sequence is CASSYSAGKLNGYTF. DNA of the CDR3: TGTGCCAGCAGTTACTCGGCAGGGAAGTTGAATGGCTACACCTTC.

This clone is a singleton in its sample. This CDR3 reads CASSEGRTQYF. CDR3 coding DNA: TGTGCCAGCAGTGAAGGGAGGACCCAGTACTTC. The V and J genes are TRBV2 and TRBJ2-5; D gene unclear. There are 11 residues in the CDR3. Germline V gene lookup returns CDR1 SNHLY and CDR2 FYNNEI. V lost 1 base to trimming and J lost 7 bases, with 4 bases between them. The full variable domain, with the rest looked up from reference TRBV2 and TRBJ2-5, is EPEVTQTPSHQVTQMGQEVILRCVPISNHLYFYWYRQILGQKVEFLVSFYNNEISEKSEIFDDQFSVERPDGSNFTLKIRSTKLEDSAMYFCASSEGRTQYFGPGTRLLVL.

This clone was detected only a few times. The chain recombines TRBV19 with TRBJ2-1; 8 positions agree with TRBD2. Trimming cost V 7 bases and J 5 bases; bases outside gene matches: 13. Per the germline V gene, CDR1 is LNHDA and CDR2 is SQIVND (reference sequence). The CDR3 has 16 amino acids. The CDR3 protein is CASIKAGEEPNNEQFF. The CDR3 coding sequence is TGTGCCAGTATAAAAGCGGGAGAGGAACCAAACAATGAGCAGTTCTTC.

This clone occurred a few times. This chain uses TRBV3-1 (or the pseudogene TRBV3-2) with TRBJ2-3; D unclear. V gave up 1 base and J gave up 4 bases, with 15 bases separating them. Germline loops: CDR1 LGHDT, CDR2 YNNKEL (reference sequence). The CDR3 runs to 16 residues. The CDR3 nucleotides read TGTGCCAGCAGCCAAGCGTTATCCCTAGTAGCAGATACGCAGTATTTT. Amino acid sequence: CASSQALSLVADTQYF.

J is TRBJ2-1 and V is TRBV7-2; 9 bases are shared with TRBD2. CDR3 length equals 17 residues. Unmatched junction bases numbered 10, after V lost 0 bases and J lost 7 bases. Germline V gene sequence: CDR1 SGHTA, CDR2 FQGNSA. In DNA form, the CDR3 reads TGTGCCAGCAGCTTAGCGCTCCTAGCGGGGTTATGGAATGAGCAGTTCTTC. Protein product: CASSLALLAGLWNEQFF.

The chain links TRBV19 to TRBJ2-7, with 11 positions matching TRBD2. The CDR3 length is 14 residues. V was clipped by 5 bases and J by 4 bases; unmatched bases: 4. Looked up from germline, CDR1 is LNHDA and CDR2 is SQIVND (reference sequence). CDR3 coding DNA: TGTGCCAGTAGTTTCCTAGCGGGAGGTTACGAGCAGTACTTC. It specifies CASSFLAGGYEQYF.

The chain has TRBV2 and TRBJ1-1, with D possibly matching TRBD1 (6 bases). The CDR3 is 13 amino acids. CDR1 and CDR2 (germline): SNHLY, FYNNEI. V lost 3 bases, J lost 3 bases, and 8 bases lay in between. The CDR3 spells CASSDQGHTEAFF. Here the CDR3 DNA reads TGTGCCAGCAGTGATCAGGGGCACACTGAAGCTTTCTTT.

The rearrangement links TRBV30 to TRBJ2-7; D is possibly TRBD1 (5 bases). The CDR3 is made up of 12 amino acids. CDR1 GTSNPN and CDR2 SVGIG come from the germline V gene (reference sequence). V lost 0 bases and J 4 bases, leaving 7 bases between the germline ends. The CDR3, as DNA: TGTGCCTGGAGTGTCGACAGTTACGAGCAGTACTTC. This sequence encodes CAWSVDSYEQYF.

The chain joins TRBV29-1 to TRBJ1-4; 9 bases line up with TRBD1. CDR1 is SQVTM, CDR2 ANQGSEA, per germline. V lost 6 bases and J lost 8; bases outside the gene matches: 10. The CDR3 is 14 residues long. CDR3 sequence (DNA): TGCAGCGTCGGACAGGGGCAAAAGAGAGAAAAACTGTTTTTT. It is translated as CSVGQGQKREKLFF.

This chain connects TRBV9 to TRBJ1-2, with 7 bases that match TRBD1. This CDR3 is built from 14 residues. V lost 3 bases to trimming and J lost 4 bases; unmatched junction nucleotides: 6. Germline loops: CDR1 SGDLS, CDR2 YYNGEE. CDR3 in DNA: TGTGCCAGCAGCGCTGACAGGGACCCCTATGGCTACACCTTC. It yields the protein CASSADRDPYGYTF. The full variable domain, rest sourced from reference TRBV9 and TRBJ1-2, is DSGVTQTPKHLITATGQRVTLRCSPRSGDLSVYWYQQSLDQGLQFLIQYYNGEERAKGNILERFSAQQFPDLHSELNLSSLELGDSALYFCASSADRDPYGYTFGSGTRLTVV.

This rearrangement joins TRBV5-5 to TRBJ1-1; D might be TRBD1 (5 bases). Germline V lookup: CDR1 SGHKS, CDR2 YYEKEE (reference sequence). Trimming pared 1 base from V and 1 base from J, leaving 11 bases between. The CDR3 length is 15 residues. As DNA, the CDR3 is TGTGCCAGCAGCTTGAGGGGTGATCAGAACACTGAAGCTTTCTTT. It codes for CASSLRGDQNTEAFF.

A single count supports this clone. CDR3 in DNA: TGTGCCAGCAGGACAGAAAACGAGAGATCAACTAATGAAAAACTGTTTTTT. Its protein product is CASRTENERSTNEKLFF. The genes are TRBV27 and TRBJ1-4; weak D call: TRBD1 (5 bases). The V end was cut by 6 bases, the J end by 0 bases, with 17 bases between. Germline V gene sequence: CDR1 MNHEY, CDR2 SMNVEV (reference sequence). The CDR3 sequence is 17 residues long.

V usage is TRBV29-1 and J usage is TRBJ2-7; a possible D gene is TRBD2 (6 bases). This CDR3 spans 18 amino acids. The germline gives CDR1 SQVTM, CDR2 ANQGSEA. The V end was cut by 2 bases, the J end by 2 bases, with 25 bases between. CDR3 loop: CSVELSPTNGGEAYEQYF. The DNA for the CDR3 is TGCAGCGTTGAACTGAGTCCGACTAACGGGGGAGAAGCCTACGAGCAGTACTTC.

The V gene is TRBV27, the J gene TRBJ2-7; 9 bases align to TRBD2. Germline-derived CDR1 and CDR2 are MNHEY and SMNVEV (reference sequence). This CDR3 comprises 12 residues. V gave up 7 bases and J gave up 6 bases; unmatched junction bases: 4. In DNA, the CDR3 is TGTGCCAGCACCGGACTAGCGAGCGAGCAGTACTTC. Its protein is CASTGLASEQYF.

The chain combines TRBV5-4 with TRBJ1-1, with D maybe TRBD1 (5 bases). Germline values: CDR1 SGHNT, CDR2 YYREEE (reference sequence). This CDR3 contains 14 residues. Deletions cut 0 bases from V and 4 bases from J, with 10 bases between. The CDR3: CASSLGGGITEAFF. The CDR3 DNA sequence: TGTGCCAGCAGCTTGGGGGGCGGTATCACTGAAGCTTTCTTT.

The genes are TRBV2 and TRBJ1-1; 7 nucleotides line up with TRBD1. CDR3 size: 15 residues. J gave up 5 bases and V 4 bases, and 10 bases lay outside the gene matches. CDR1 and CDR2 from the germline V gene are SNHLY and FYNNEI. The CDR3 sequence is CASSGSRGPETEAFF. In DNA, the CDR3 is TGTGCCAGCAGTGGGTCGAGGGGGCCGGAGACTGAAGCTTTCTTT.

The chain couples TRBV5-1 to TRBJ1-1; 12 bases line up with TRBD1. This CDR3 comprises 15 residues. V shed 4 bases and J 4 bases; nucleotides not matched to a gene: 5. Germline CDR1 is SGHRS and CDR2 is YFSETQ. The CDR3 coding sequence is TGCGCCAGCAGCCCGGGGACAGGGGGCCCCACTGAAGCTTTCTTT. This encodes CASSPGTGGPTEAFF. The complete variable domain, with remaining parts taken from reference TRBV5-1 and TRBJ1-1, reads KAGVTQTPRYLIKTRGQQVTLSCSPISGHRSVSWYQQTPGQGLQFLFEYFSETQRNKGNFPGRFSGRQFSNSRSEMNVSTLELGDSALYLCASSPGTGGPTEAFFGQGTRLTVV.

The rearrangement joins TRBV12-3 or TRBV12-4 to TRBJ1-4; D is uncertain. Deletions cut 3 bases from V and 7 bases from J, with 9 bases between. CDR3 length: 13 residues. The CDR3 is CASSFRSGEKLFF. DNA for the CDR3: TGTGCCAGCAGTTTCCGTAGCGGTGAAAAACTGTTTTTT.

V is TRBV5-8 and J is TRBJ2-7, with D possibly TRBD1 on 6 matching bases. The CDR3 is 14 residues long. Germline values: CDR1 SGHTS, CDR2 YDEGEE. V dropped 2 bases and J dropped 5 bases, with 14 bases sitting between them. DNA of the CDR3: TGTGCCAGCAGCTTTAGCACAGGGAAGGACGAGCAGTACTTC. It codes for CASSFSTGKDEQYF.

This clone was observed a single time. The gene calls are TRBV18 and TRBJ1-1; 10 positions match TRBD1. This CDR3 is built from 16 residues. Germline CDR1 and CDR2: KGHSH and LQKENI. The V gene end was trimmed by 0 bases and the J gene end by 4 bases; junction bases not matched to a gene: 5. The chain's CDR3 is CASSPPRDRGGTEAFF. For the CDR3, the DNA is TGTGCCAGCTCACCACCCCGGGACAGGGGAGGCACTGAAGCTTTCTTT.